This T cell receptor beta chain was sequenced during a study of regulatory T cells in long-lasting Graves disease. Study results and caveats: TRBV28, TRBJ1-2 and TRBJ2-5 emerged as the favored segments in persistent disease.

Sample time point: newly diagnosed GD, antithyroid drugs for less than 3 months. RNA isolated from PBMCs was used to make the TCR library. The germline gives CDR1 SEHNR, CDR2 FQNEAQ (reference sequence). The CDR3 runs 12 residues. Deletions cut 6 bases from V and 3 bases from J, with 9 bases between. This clonotype came up a few times. The antigen remains undetermined. Combining iRepertoire HTBI primers with Arm-PCR of CDR3 regions, the authors built TCR beta libraries. In TCRdb, the multiplex PCR reads were re-called with MiXCR into one record per CDR3 protein. The sample shows 550,000 to 700,000 distinct CDR3 sequences, about 16% of them seen only once. The data also belong to a second study, concerning T cells in Graves' hyperthyroidism and ophthalmopathy.

This clonotype was obtained from a man between 18 and 35 years old with Graves disease. The gene calls are TRBV7-9 and TRBJ2-7; no definite D call. The sequenced sample was peripheral blood mononuclear cells (PBMCs), obtained at new diagnosis, from a patient treated with antithyroid drugs. The CDR3 reads CASRRADYEQYF. CDR3 bases: TGTGCCAGCAGAAGGGCAGACTACGAGCAGTACTTC.